These 30 T cell receptor beta chains were all obtained from the same sample, sequenced in a study of cytomegalovirus exposure and HLA in healthy donors. Clones were read by immunoSEQ multiplex PCR, and TCRdb kept only the in-frame ones, dropping some. The repertoire holds about 250,000 clones, with roughly 87% as singletons. Sequenced material: PBMCs. These receptors all come from a man aged 18 to 35 in good health and CMV-seropositive.

The chain is built from TRBV7-6 and TRBJ2-5; tentative D call: TRBD2 (5 bases). Trimming took 5 bases from V and 5 from J, leaving 12 bases between them. CDR1 SGHVS and CDR2 FNYEAQ come from the germline V gene. CDR3 length: 13 amino acids. CDR3 nucleotides: TGTGCCAGCAGCCAAAACCCGGGGGAGACCCAGTACTTC. Its protein is CASSQNPGETQYF.

The chain recombines TRBV18 with TRBJ1-4, with TRBD1 identical over 7 bases. CDR3 length: 14 amino acids. The germline gives CDR1 KGHSH, CDR2 LQKENI. J gave up 6 bases and V 2 bases, and 3 bases lay outside the gene matches. The CDR3 DNA sequence: TGTGCCAGCTCACCAGATGACAGGGATGAAAAACTGTTTTTT. As protein: CASSPDDRDEKLFF.

This chain uses TRBV29-1 with TRBJ2-3; D may be TRBD2 (6 bases). V shed 6 bases and J shed 1 base, with 11 bases lying between them. Per germline, CDR1 SQVTM and CDR2 ANQGSEA. This CDR3 comprises 13 residues. For the CDR3, the DNA is TGCAGCGTGGCTAGCGCCGGCACAGATACGCAGTATTTT. This encodes CSVASAGTDTQYF.

This chain links TRBV4-1 with TRBJ1-2; possible D gene TRBD1, 5 bases. This CDR3 has 13 residues. The germline V and J ends were trimmed by 0 bases and 8 bases, with 10 bases remaining between them. Germline V gives CDR1 MGHRA, CDR2 YSYEKL. CDR3 in DNA: TGCGCCAGCAGCCAAGATAGGGGAGTGGGCTACACCTTC. It is translated as CASSQDRGVGYTF.

V is TRBV25-1 and J is TRBJ2-5; 7 nucleotides align to TRBD2. The CDR3 is 16 residues long. Germline trimming cut 3 bases from V and 4 bases from J; bases unmatched to any gene: 11. CDR1 and CDR2 (germline): MGHDK, SYGVNS. The CDR3 protein is CASSDSGARLRETQYF. The CDR3 DNA follows: TGTGCCAGCAGTGACAGCGGGGCCCGGTTGAGAGAGACCCAGTACTTC. Full variable domain (outside the CDR3, taken from reference TRBV25-1 and TRBJ2-5): EADIYQTPRYLVIGTGKKITLECSQTMGHDKMYWYQQDPGMELHLIHYSYGVNSTEKGDLSSESTVSRIRTEHFPLTLESARPSHTSQYLCASSDSGARLRETQYFGPGTRLLVL.

The chain is built from TRBV6-5 and TRBJ1-2; no clear D gene. There are 14 residues in the CDR3. Germline-derived CDR1 and CDR2 are MNHEY and SVGAGI. Trimming shortened V by 2 bases and J by 4 bases, and 11 bases separated the two germline ends. The CDR3, as DNA: TGTGCCAGCAGTTACGGCACCCAAACCTATGGCTACACCTTC. Its protein product is CASSYGTQTYGYTF.

The chain carries TRBV1 and TRBJ1-1; the table gives TRBD1 as D, unverified against the DNA. TRBV1 is classified as a pseudogene. The CDR3 runs to 14 residues. The CDR3 is CTSSRGQRNTEAFF. The CDR3 DNA sequence: TGCACCAGCAGCCGAGGACAAAGGAACACTGAAGCTTTCTTT.

A remark on this clone: Other DNA sequences of this sample code for an identical CDR3. The rearrangement joins TRBV6-6 to TRBJ1-1; D not resolved. The V gene's germline CDR1 is MNHNY and CDR2 SVGAGI (reference sequence). V was shortened by 2 bases and J by 5 bases, with 3 bases between the two germline ends. The CDR3 runs to 11 residues. The CDR3 reads CASSYGTEAFF. CDR3 sequence (DNA): TGTGCCAGCAGTTACGGAACTGAAGCTTTCTTT.

This chain uses TRBV2 with TRBJ2-4; TRBD2 agrees at 11 bases. With V trimmed by 6 bases and J by 4 bases, 2 bases remained unmatched. The CDR3 runs to 14 residues. The germline gives CDR1 SNHLY, CDR2 FYNNEI. In nucleotides, the CDR3 is TGTGCCAGCAGAGGGACTAGCGGTAAAAACATTCAGTACTTC. Amino acids: CASRGTSGKNIQYF.

The chain joins TRBV7-9 to TRBJ1-2; possibly TRBD1 for D (5 bases). The CDR3 extends over 13 amino acids. Germline V CDR1 and CDR2: SEHNR, FQNEAQ (reference sequence). The V and J ends lost 5 bases and 7 bases respectively, with 14 bases between them. CDR3 in DNA: TGTGCCAGCAGCCAGACAGCTCGGAGTGGCTACACCTTC. Its protein product is CASSQTARSGYTF.

DNA for the CDR3: TGTGCCAGCACCCCGCAGCGCGGGGAGACCCAGTACTTC. This encodes CASTPQRGETQYF. V and J are TRBV7-2 and TRBJ2-5; tentative D call: TRBD2 (5 bases). This CDR3 comprises 13 residues. The V and J ends lost 7 bases and 5 bases respectively, with 14 bases between them. Germline V gene lookup returns CDR1 SGHTA and CDR2 FQGNSA.

CDR3 loop: CASSPPESYEQYF. The CDR3 nucleotides are TGTGCCAGCAGCCCCCCAGAGAGCTACGAGCAGTACTTC. The rearrangement joins TRBV7-9 to TRBJ2-7; D call uncertain. CDR3 length: 13 amino acids. Germline assignment: CDR1 SEHNR and CDR2 FQNEAQ (reference sequence). V lost 5 bases and J 3 bases, leaving 11 bases between the germline ends.

This clone was counted only a few times. This sequence joins TRBV4-1 and TRBJ1-1; no reliable D call. This CDR3 has 12 residues. The V end was cut by 0 bases, the J end by 7 bases, with 6 bases between. The germline gives CDR1 MGHRA, CDR2 YSYEKL. CDR3 DNA sequence: TGCGCCAGCAGCCAAGATAAGGGTGAAGCTTTCTTT. It codes for CASSQDKGEAFF.

In its sample, this clone was seen once. CDR3 protein: CASSVHNTEAFF. The DNA of the CDR3 is TGTGCCAGCAGCGTACATAACACTGAAGCTTTCTTT. The rearrangement links TRBV9 to TRBJ1-1; D gene ambiguous. The CDR3 is 12 residues long. Trimming removed 1 base from V and 2 bases from J, with 3 bases in between. Germline values: CDR1 SGDLS, CDR2 YYNGEE.

The V gene is TRBV4-3, the J gene TRBJ2-2; 7 positions match TRBD2. CDR3 size: 18 residues. Per germline, CDR1 LGHNA and CDR2 YSLEER. The trim removed 0 bases at V and 0 bases at J, leaving 7 bases unmatched. The CDR3 coding sequence is TGCGCCAGCAGCCAAGACGCCACTAGCGTGCCGAACACCGGGGAGCTGTTTTTT. This encodes CASSQDATSVPNTGELFF.

This clone turned up a few times. V gene TRBV6-1 combines with J gene TRBJ2-5; 9 bases agree with TRBD1. The CDR3 consists of 15 residues. Germline CDR1 MNHNS, CDR2 SASEGT. After removal of 4 bases from V and 4 bases from J, the junction contained 7 bases not matched to a gene. CDR3 DNA: TGTGCCAGCAGTGTCGGGACAGGGATCGGAGAGACCCAGTACTTC. It is translated as CASSVGTGIGETQYF.

The chain joins TRBV19 to TRBJ2-7, with a weak D call TRBD2 (6 bases). Trimming left V 2 bases short and J 2 bases short, with 16 bases between. Germline V gives CDR1 LNHDA, CDR2 SQIVND (reference sequence). This CDR3 contains 16 residues. The DNA of the CDR3 is TGTGCCAGTAGTATATGGAGGGGCCAGGCCGCCTACGAGCAGTACTTC. Residues: CASSIWRGQAAYEQYF.

The V call is TRBV4-1, the J call TRBJ2-7; 7 bases are shared with TRBD1. The germline V gene has CDR1 MGHRA and CDR2 YSYEKL. The CDR3 contains 14 residues. V trimming: 4 bases; J trimming: 4 bases; junction bases outside the gene matches: 7. CDR3 DNA: TGCGCCAGCAGCCCTTGGACAGGAGAATACGAGCAGTACTTC. Its protein is CASSPWTGEYEQYF.

V gene TRBV27 combines with J gene TRBJ1-5; D perhaps matches TRBD1 (6 bases). CDR3 length equals 15 residues. Germline values: CDR1 MNHEY, CDR2 SMNVEV (reference sequence). Between the trimmed V and J ends, which lost 4 bases and 7 bases, there was a span of 17 bases. CDR3 in amino acids: CASSSAQGSWQPQHF. CDR3 nucleotides: TGTGCCAGCAGTTCCGCCCAGGGGTCCTGGCAGCCCCAGCATTTT.

The chain has TRBV5-4 and TRBJ2-3, with 8 nucleotides matching TRBD2. This CDR3 is 14 amino acids long. Germline CDR1 reads SGHNT; CDR2 reads YYREEE (reference sequence). V lost 2 bases, J lost 4 bases, and 3 bases stayed unmatched. The CDR3 region has the DNA TGTGCCAGCAGCTTTACTAGCGGACCAGATACGCAGTATTTT. Protein product: CASSFTSGPDTQYF.

V usage is TRBV5-4 and J usage is TRBJ2-7; 13 bases match TRBD2. Germline CDR1 reads SGHNT; CDR2 reads YYREEE (reference sequence). V lost 2 bases to trimming and J lost 5 bases; unmatched junction nucleotides: 4. The CDR3 extends over 15 amino acids. CDR3 region: CASSLTGLAGDEQYF. The CDR3, as DNA: TGTGCCAGCAGCTTAACAGGACTAGCGGGAGACGAGCAGTACTTC.

V and J are TRBV7-6 and TRBJ2-3; no definite D call. The CDR3 length is 12 residues. Germline V CDR1 and CDR2: SGHVS, FNYEAQ. The V and J ends lost 5 bases and 4 bases respectively, with 7 bases between them. In DNA, the CDR3 is TGTGCCAGCAGCCCGACCGCAGATACGCAGTATTTT. It codes for CASSPTADTQYF.

The chain combines TRBV7-2 with TRBJ1-5; D remains ambiguous. V lost 3 bases and J lost 10, with 10 bases in between. Germline-derived CDR1 and CDR2 are SGHTA and FQGNSA. The CDR3 loop spans 12 amino acids. As DNA, the CDR3 is TGTGCCAGCAGCTTCTTAAGGCAACCCCAGCATTTT. This codes for CASSFLRQPQHF.

This clone was observed a single time. The chain joins TRBV6-1 to TRBJ1-1; 7 bases are a match to TRBD1. The germline CDR1 and CDR2 sequences are MNHNS and SASEGT. J lost 7 bases, V lost 4 bases, and 6 bases had no gene match. The CDR3 is 13 amino acids. The CDR3 is CASSARDRDEAFF. CDR3 nucleotides: TGTGCCAGCAGTGCGAGGGACAGAGATGAAGCTTTCTTT.

The chain employs TRBV7-2 and TRBJ1-2; weak D call: TRBD1 (5 bases). The length of the CDR3 is 13 residues. Between the trimmed V and J ends, which lost 6 bases and 8 bases, there was a span of 16 bases. Germline V lookup: CDR1 SGHTA, CDR2 FQGNSA. CDR3 bases: TGTGCCAGCAGTTGGCGGGGCGAGAGCGGCTACACCTTC. As protein: CASSWRGESGYTF.

The chain has TRBV18 and TRBJ2-3; 11 bases align to TRBD2. J lost 12 bases, V lost 9 bases, and 11 bases had no gene match. This CDR3 has 13 residues. CDR1 and CDR2 from the germline V gene are KGHSH and LQKENI. CDR3 in DNA: TGTGCCAGTTCATCCGGGACTAGCGGTCCCCAGTATTTT. Protein product: CASSSGTSGPQYF.

J is TRBJ2-3 and V is TRBV7-8; tentatively, D is TRBD2 (6 bases). This CDR3 has 15 amino acids. Germline CDR1 SGHVS, CDR2 FQNEAQ. Between the trimmed V and J ends, which lost 6 bases and 2 bases, there was a span of 15 bases. The CDR3 DNA is TGTGCCAGCAGTCGGCGGGACTCCCCCACAGATACGCAGTATTTT. Protein: CASSRRDSPTDTQYF.

The J gene is TRBJ1-1, the V gene TRBV29-1; perhaps TRBD1 as D (5 bases). CDR3 length: 13 residues. Germline V CDR1 and CDR2: SQVTM, ANQGSEA. V was trimmed by 6 bases and J by 2 bases, leaving 13 bases between them. The CDR3 loop is CSVTTESNTEAFF. In DNA form, the CDR3 reads TGCAGCGTGACGACAGAAAGCAACACTGAAGCTTTCTTT.

The gene calls are TRBV5-6 and TRBJ2-1; 12 bases align to TRBD2. J gave up 7 bases and V 4 bases, and 6 bases lay outside the gene matches. This CDR3 has 15 amino acids. Germline V CDR1 and CDR2: SGHDT, YYEEEE. The CDR3 spells CASSPGLAGWNEQFF. The CDR3 bases are TGTGCCAGCAGCCCTGGACTAGCGGGATGGAATGAGCAGTTCTTC.

The CDR3 reads CASSARAGWEQFF. The CDR3 DNA sequence: TGTGCCAGCAGTGCCCGCGCGGGATGGGAGCAGTTCTTC. The chain employs TRBV6-5 and TRBJ2-1; D may be TRBD2 (6 bases). Trimming left V 5 bases short and J 10 bases short, with 15 bases between. Germline V gene sequence: CDR1 MNHEY, CDR2 SVGAGI. The CDR3 runs 13 residues.